One and the same sample provided the 13 T cell receptor beta chains below, sequenced in a study of cytomegalovirus exposure and HLA in healthy donors. Amplification used 60 Vbeta primers and 13 Jbeta primers. TCRdb's table, derived via immunoSEQ multiplex PCR, lists solely in-frame clones and lacks some. The data show about 67,000 clones, more than 80% seen once. The sequencing input was PBMCs. The receptors derive from a woman in her thirties in good health and CMV-seropositive.

V and J are TRBV5-1 and TRBJ2-7; 10 bases map to TRBD2. CDR3 length equals 16 residues. CDR1 and CDR2 from the germline V gene are SGHRS and YFSETQ. Trimming cost V 1 base and J 1 base; bases outside gene matches: 5. The DNA of the CDR3 is TGCGCCAGCAGCTTGACTAGCGGGGCAACTTCCTACGAGCAGTACTTC. Translating it yields CASSLTSGATSYEQYF.

The V call is TRBV7-2, the J call TRBJ1-3, with TRBD1 matching 7 bases. The CDR3 totals 15 residues. Germline loops: CDR1 SGHTA, CDR2 FQGNSA. Trimming took 0 bases from V and 4 from J; bases not matched to a gene: 3. In DNA, the CDR3 is TGTGCCAGCAGCTTAGCGACAGGGACCGGAAACACCATATATTTT. This translates into CASSLATGTGNTIYF.

This clone was seen once. The J gene is TRBJ1-4, the V gene TRBV5-1, with 10 bases aligning to TRBD1. The V gene's germline CDR1 is SGHRS and CDR2 YFSETQ. The V segment lost 3 bases and the J segment 5 bases; nucleotides outside the gene matches: 4. This CDR3 has 15 amino acids. This chain's CDR3 is CASSWGTGENEKLFF. CDR3 coding DNA: TGCGCCAGCAGCTGGGGGACAGGGGAAAATGAAAAACTGTTTTTT.

The chain links TRBV18 to TRBJ1-1; TRBD1 matches 8 bases. The V segment lost 6 bases and the J segment 1 base; nucleotides outside the gene matches: 7. The CDR3 totals 15 residues. Germline lookup yields CDR1 KGHSH and CDR2 LQKENI. The CDR3 DNA reads TGTGCCAGCTCGGGTAGACAGGGGAGGAACACTGAAGCTTTCTTT. Residues: CASSGRQGRNTEAFF.

In nucleotides, the CDR3 is TGTGCCAGCAGTTTATTGGCGACTAGCGGTTTCACTCTCTCCTACGAGCAGTACTTC. Amino acids: CASSLLATSGFTLSYEQYF. The V gene is TRBV28, the J gene TRBJ2-7; 9 nucleotides agree with TRBD2. CDR3 length equals 19 residues. J was trimmed by 0 bases and V by 1 base; bases with no gene match: 13. CDR1 and CDR2 from the germline V gene are MDHEN and SYDVKM.

V is TRBV5-1 and J is TRBJ1-1; a weak D match, TRBD1 (5 bases). Per germline, CDR1 SGHRS and CDR2 YFSETQ. The V and J ends lost 4 bases and 6 bases respectively, with 16 bases between them. CDR3 size: 14 residues. CDR3 amino acids: CASSPLDSEAEAFF. CDR3 coding DNA: TGCGCCAGCAGCCCATTAGACAGTGAGGCTGAAGCTTTCTTT.

The chain recombines TRBV4-1 with TRBJ2-1; possibly TRBD2 for D (6 bases). Germline-derived CDR1 and CDR2 are MGHRA and YSYEKL. CDR3 length equals 16 residues. Trimming took off 0 bases at V and 4 bases at J, with 13 bases between the two ends. CDR3 amino acids: CASSQEFSGRYNEQFF. The CDR3 DNA sequence: TGCGCCAGCAGCCAAGAATTTAGCGGACGATACAATGAGCAGTTCTTC.

On this clone: The junction departs from the called germline gene at one end, perhaps through a read error. The CDR3 here is CASSLAGGRGETQHF. The DNA of the CDR3 is TGTGCCAGCAGCTTAGCCGGCGGGAGGGGGGAGACCCAGCACTTC. J is TRBJ2-5 and V is TRBV7-2; TRBD2 matches 9 bases. The germline CDR1 and CDR2 sequences are SGHTA and FQGNSA. The CDR3 covers 15 residues.

The chain combines TRBV5-1 with TRBJ1-1, with TRBD1 as a possible D gene (5 bases). V gave up 4 bases and J gave up 5 bases, with 21 bases separating them. CDR1 and CDR2 (germline): SGHRS, YFSETQ. The CDR3 consists of 16 residues. The CDR3 DNA follows: TGCGCCAGCAGCGTGGGGGTTTGGCAGGGTAGAACTGAAGCTTTCTTT. It translates to CASSVGVWQGRTEAFF.

Regarding this clone: The junction shows a germline mismatch at one end, possibly a read error. The CDR3 bases are TGTGCCGGCTCACCCCGGGACACTGAAGCTTTCTTT. Protein: CAGSPRDTEAFF. J is TRBJ1-1 and V is TRBV18; no clear D. The germline CDR1 and CDR2 sequences are KGHSH and LQKENI. The CDR3 has 12 amino acids.

This clone was counted a single time. The genes are TRBV6-5 and TRBJ2-5; D may be TRBD2 (5 bases). The better agreement between TRBJ2-7 and the DNA end casts doubt on the J call. The CDR3 contains 14 residues. CDR1 is MNHEY and CDR2 is SVGAGI in the germline V gene. As DNA, the CDR3 is TGTGCCAGCAGTTTTGCGTCGGGATACTACGAGCAGTACTTC. Translating it yields CASSFASGYYEQYF.

The V call is TRBV10-2, the J call TRBJ1-2; perhaps TRBD1 as D (5 bases). Deletions cut 5 bases from V and 6 bases from J, with 16 bases between. This CDR3 comprises 14 residues. Germline V gene lookup returns CDR1 WSHSY and CDR2 SAAADI. For the CDR3, the DNA is TGCGCCAGCAGTTTCCGCGGGGGTTACAATGGCTACACCTTC. Translating it yields CASSFRGGYNGYTF.

The chain joins TRBV2 to TRBJ1-1; TRBD1 matches 8 bases. The CDR3 length is 14 residues. V shed 6 bases and J 5 bases; nucleotides not matched to a gene: 8. Germline V gene data show CDR1 as SNHLY and CDR2 as FYNNEI. The CDR3 DNA reads TGTGCCAGCAGCTTACAGGGGGGAATGACTGAAGCTTTCTTT. Translation: CASSLQGGMTEAFF.